These 23 T cell receptor beta chains came from one sample sequenced in a study of shared clonotypes between healthy human individuals. CD8 cells classed as naive were CD45RO-negative and positively selected for CCR7, excluding terminally differentiated effector memory CD45RA+ cells. The assay was immunoSEQ multiplex PCR, and TCRdb's table has in-frame clones only and misses some. The sample records 800,000 or so clones, 90% to 97% being singletons. Source material: naive CD8+ T cells sorted from blood. These receptors all stem from a man aged 25-45 years in good health.

V usage is TRBV6-5 and J usage is TRBJ2-2; 8 bases line up with TRBD1. The germline V gene encodes CDR1 MNHEY and CDR2 SVGAGI. This CDR3 has 14 residues. Losses at the gene ends were 8 bases for V and 2 bases for J; bases not matched to a gene: 4. The CDR3 spells CASGGQGNTGELFF. In DNA form, the CDR3 reads TGTGCCAGCGGAGGACAGGGTAACACCGGGGAGCTGTTTTTT.

The V call is TRBV19, the J call TRBJ1-1; perhaps TRBD1 as D (5 bases). The CDR3 contains 14 residues. CDR1 and CDR2 (germline): LNHDA, SQIVND (reference sequence). The germline V and J ends were trimmed by 7 bases and 4 bases, with 16 bases remaining between them. Here the CDR3 DNA reads TGTGCCAGTAAATACCAGGGAGGGTTCACTGAAGCTTTCTTT. Translating gives CASKYQGGFTEAFF.

This sequence joins TRBV25-1 and TRBJ2-5; 7 bases are a match to TRBD1. Germline loops: CDR1 MGHDK, CDR2 SYGVNS. There are 12 residues in the CDR3. With V trimmed by 7 bases and J by 4 bases, 3 bases remained unmatched. The CDR3 DNA sequence: TGTGCCAGCACGAGGGGGCTAGAGACCCAGTACTTC. This gives the protein CASTRGLETQYF.

The chain links TRBV25-1 to TRBJ2-1; 8 bases align to TRBD2. This CDR3 has 16 amino acids. J was trimmed by 7 bases and V by 1 base; bases with no gene match: 9. Germline CDR1 and CDR2: MGHDK and SYGVNS. The CDR3 DNA reads TGTGCCAGCAGTGAATTAAGCGGGAGATCGGAGAATGAGCAGTTCTTC. This encodes CASSELSGRSENEQFF.

This clone occurred once. V gene TRBV5-8 combines with J gene TRBJ2-3, with D perhaps TRBD2 (6 bases). This CDR3 is 14 amino acids long. In germline, CDR1 is SGHTS, CDR2 YDEGEE. V lost 5 bases to trimming and J lost 4 bases, with 14 bases between them. In DNA, the CDR3 is TGTGCCAGCAGTCCGGTGGAGGGCCCAGATACGCAGTATTTT. Translating it yields CASSPVEGPDTQYF. The complete variable domain, with remaining parts taken from reference TRBV5-8 and TRBJ2-3, reads EAGVTQSPTHLIKTRGQQATLRCSPISGHTSVYWYQQALGLGLQFLLWYDEGEERNRGNFPPRFSGRQFPNYSSELNVNALELEDSALYLCASSPVEGPDTQYFGPGTRLTVL.

The count of this clone is one. V gene TRBV7-9 combines with J gene TRBJ2-7; 7 bases fit TRBD2. Per germline, CDR1 SEHNR and CDR2 FQNEAQ (reference sequence). The CDR3 extends over 16 amino acids. With V trimmed by 5 bases and J by 5 bases, 15 bases remained unmatched. DNA for the CDR3: TGTGCCAGCAGCGGGCGGACTAGTGGGGGTGACCACGAGCAGTACTTC. This encodes CASSGRTSGGDHEQYF.

The chain links TRBV11-2 to TRBJ2-3; 7 positions agree with TRBD1. V was clipped by 5 bases and J by 2 bases; unmatched bases: 7. The CDR3 consists of 15 residues. Germline V CDR1 and CDR2: SGHAT, FQNNGV. The CDR3 here is CASSILGQVTDTQYF. CDR3 coding DNA: TGTGCCAGCAGCATCCTTGGACAGGTCACAGATACGCAGTATTTT.

V gene TRBV7-8 combines with J gene TRBJ2-5; 15 bases are shared with TRBD2. CDR3 length: 18 amino acids. The V gene end was trimmed by 2 bases and the J gene end by 5 bases; junction bases not matched to a gene: 9. Germline V gene data show CDR1 as SGHVS and CDR2 as FQNEAQ. The CDR3 protein is CASSLRTSGRAPVETQYF. The CDR3 DNA follows: TGTGCCAGCAGCTTAAGGACTAGCGGGAGGGCCCCGGTTGAGACCCAGTACTTC.

This chain joins TRBV29-1 and TRBJ2-7; D tentatively fits TRBD1 or TRBD2 (5 bases each). Trimming stripped 1 base from V and 0 bases from J, with 13 bases between. This CDR3 comprises 15 residues. The V gene's germline CDR1 is SQVTM and CDR2 ANQGSEA. CDR3 sequence (DNA): TGCAGCGTTGAAGGTTATCCCGGGACCTCCTACGAGCAGTACTTC. Protein sequence: CSVEGYPGTSYEQYF.

This clone has just one count. The V call is TRBV9, the J call TRBJ1-1; D unclear. V dropped 1 base and J dropped 0 bases, with 10 bases sitting between them. The CDR3 contains 15 residues. CDR1 and CDR2 (germline): SGDLS, YYNGEE. CDR3 in DNA: TGTGCCAGCAGCGTATTTGGAAGCATGAACACTGAAGCTTTCTTT. This sequence encodes CASSVFGSMNTEAFF.

V and J are TRBV27 and TRBJ2-1, with D maybe TRBD1 (6 bases). Germline-derived CDR1 and CDR2 are MNHEY and SMNVEV (reference sequence). This CDR3 has 13 amino acids. The V end lost 5 bases, the J end lost 8 bases, and 13 bases lay between the germline ends. In DNA, the CDR3 is TGTGCCAGCAGTCTAATCTACAGGGATGAGCAGTTCTTC. Translating gives CASSLIYRDEQFF.

The V gene is TRBV6-4, the J gene TRBJ1-2; maybe TRBD1 (5 bases). V was trimmed by 0 bases and J by 6 bases, leaving 11 bases between them. Germline V gene data show CDR1 as MRHNA and CDR2 as SNTAGT. The CDR3 length is 14 residues. CDR3 loop: CASSDSTRADGYTF. The DNA of the CDR3 is TGTGCCAGCAGTGACTCGACCAGGGCGGATGGCTACACCTTC.

Only a few counts were recorded for this clone. The chain has TRBV12-5 and TRBJ1-5, with a weak D call TRBD1 (5 bases). Trimming shortened V by 3 bases and J by 3 bases, and 6 bases separated the two germline ends. CDR1 and CDR2 (germline): LGHNT, FRNRAP. The CDR3 sequence is 13 residues long. CDR3 nucleotides: TGTGCTAGTGGTTTAGGGGACAATCAGCCCCAGCATTTT. Translating it yields CASGLGDNQPQHF.

This CDR3 reads CSALGLADNEQFF. The DNA for the CDR3 is TGCAGCGCCTTAGGACTAGCGGACAATGAGCAGTTCTTC. The rearrangement links TRBV29-1 to TRBJ2-1; 10 positions match TRBD2. Per the germline V gene, CDR1 is SQVTM and CDR2 is ANQGSEA. J was trimmed by 5 bases and V by 7 bases; bases with no gene match: 5. The length of the CDR3 is 13 residues.

The chain recombines TRBV9 with TRBJ2-2; 8 bases are a match to TRBD2. Trimming removed 4 bases from V and 5 bases from J; junction bases left unmatched: 13. Germline V gene data show CDR1 as SGDLS and CDR2 as YYNGEE. The CDR3 is 17 residues long. The CDR3 region has the DNA TGTGCCAGCAGCACCTCCCGGGGGGGAATGAAGACCGGGGAGCTGTTTTTT. This sequence encodes CASSTSRGGMKTGELFF.

The J gene is TRBJ2-5, the V gene TRBV10-2; 11 bases map to TRBD1. J gave up 5 bases and V 6 bases, and 5 bases lay outside the gene matches. CDR1 and CDR2 from the germline V gene are WSHSY and SAAADI. This CDR3 has 14 amino acids. CDR3 DNA sequence: TGCGCCAGCAGCCGGGACAGGGGGGAGGAGACCCAGTACTTC. It yields the protein CASSRDRGEETQYF.

The rearrangement uses TRBV29-1 and TRBJ2-2; tentatively, D is TRBD1 (7 bases). Germline CDR1 and CDR2: SQVTM and ANQGSEA. The CDR3 runs 14 residues. V lost 7 bases and J lost 3, with 15 bases in between. The CDR3 region is CSGTMTGYTGELFF. The CDR3 DNA is TGCAGCGGGACTATGACAGGGTACACCGGGGAGCTGTTTTTT.

CDR3 DNA: TGTGCCAGCAGTGCACCCGGGACTCCGAGAGATACGCAGTATTTT. This translates into CASSAPGTPRDTQYF. The V call is TRBV27, the J call TRBJ2-3, with D perhaps matching TRBD2 (6 bases). Germline V gene data show CDR1 as MNHEY and CDR2 as SMNVEV (reference sequence). The ends were cut back, 5 bases at V and 5 bases at J, with 17 bases in the middle. This CDR3 has 15 amino acids.

This clone was counted between two and nine times. V and J are TRBV7-9 and TRBJ1-1, with D possibly being TRBD1 (6 bases). The CDR3 has 13 residues. V gave up 8 bases and J gave up 4 bases, with 14 bases separating them. Germline CDR1 SEHNR, CDR2 FQNEAQ (reference sequence). CDR3 protein: CASLRGGVTEAFF. The CDR3 nucleotides are TGTGCCAGCCTTCGGGGGGGCGTCACTGAAGCTTTCTTT. Together with reference TRBV7-9 and TRBJ1-1, the CDR3 gives the full variable domain: DTGVSQNPRHKITKRGQNVTFRCDPISEHNRLYWYRQTLGQGPEFLTYFQNEAQLEKSRLLSDRFSAERPKGSFSTLEIQRTEQGDSAMYLCASLRGGVTEAFFGQGTRLTVV.

The chain joins TRBV10-3 to TRBJ2-7; the D is unclear. The germline V gene encodes CDR1 ENHRY and CDR2 SYGVKD. The CDR3 totals 14 residues. Trimming left V 10 bases short and J 2 bases short, with 18 bases between. The CDR3 DNA reads as TGTGCCACCAACGACAAAGACAACCCCTACGAGCAGTACTTC. Protein product: CATNDKDNPYEQYF.

The chain links TRBV7-6 to TRBJ2-7, with TRBD1 identical over 9 bases. Trimming removed 2 bases from V and 2 bases from J; junction bases left unmatched: 4. This CDR3 has 15 amino acids. Germline-derived CDR1 and CDR2 are SGHVS and FNYEAQ. The CDR3, as DNA: TGTGCCAGCAGCTTACGGACAGGGGTCCCCTACGAGCAGTACTTC. The encoded protein is CASSLRTGVPYEQYF.

The chain has TRBV4-1 and TRBJ1-5; D gene unclear. The CDR3 contains 17 residues. Deletions cut 1 base from V and 6 bases from J, with 19 bases between. Germline V gene data show CDR1 as MGHRA and CDR2 as YSYEKL. The CDR3 DNA is TGCGCCAGCAGCCAAGGGGTGTGGAAAGCGGAATTTCAGCCCCAGCATTTT. Protein: CASSQGVWKAEFQPQHF.

The chain uses TRBV29-1 and TRBJ2-3; D is possibly TRBD1 (6 bases). V dropped 4 bases and J dropped 3 bases, with 11 bases sitting between them. The CDR3 loop spans 13 amino acids. Germline V CDR1 and CDR2: SQVTM, ANQGSEA. The DNA of the CDR3 is TGCAGCGTTGTACCAGGGGAGACAGATACGCAGTATTTT. Translation gives CSVVPGETDTQYF.